Listed here are 14 T cell receptor beta chains from one sample, sequenced in a study of cytomegalovirus exposure and HLA in healthy donors (dated by TCRdb to about 2017). To prepare the library, the immunoSEQ multiplex PCR assay was applied. A mixture of 60 forward primers for TCR Vbeta segments and 13 reverse primers for TCR Jbeta segments was used in the multiplex PCR. In TCRdb, the immuneACCESS table is reduced to in-frame sequences with V and J assigned. These tables do not hold every clone; where another copy was compared, an unresolved V gene accounts for under half, and the others remain unexplained. Within this sample are around 220,000 clones, with about 77% of them counted one time only. The biggest ten clones account for 1.8% of the sample. The sample was PBMCs. Receptors originate from a woman aged 25 to 39 in good health and CMV-seronegative.

V is TRBV6-6 and J is TRBJ1-2; 8 nucleotides match TRBD1. The length of the CDR3 is 13 residues. V trimming: 4 bases; J trimming: 5 bases; junction bases outside the gene matches: 3. The germline V gene has CDR1 MNHNY and CDR2 SVGAGI (reference sequence). The CDR3 sequence: CASSWDRSYGYTF. Here the CDR3 DNA reads TGTGCCAGCAGTTGGGACAGGAGTTATGGCTACACCTTC.

V is TRBV11-2 and J is TRBJ2-1, with 15 bases that match TRBD2. With V trimmed by 4 bases and J by 8 bases, 0 bases remained unmatched. The length of the CDR3 is 14 residues. The V gene's germline CDR1 is SGHAT and CDR2 FQNNGV. For the CDR3, the DNA is TGTGCCAGCAGCTGGACTAGCGGGGGGGATGAGCAGTTCTTC. It is translated as CASSWTSGGDEQFF.

This sequence joins TRBV4-1 and TRBJ1-2; TRBD1 is a possible D gene (6 bases). Trimming pared 0 bases from V and 2 bases from J, leaving 10 bases between. The CDR3 length is 15 residues. Looked up from germline, CDR1 is MGHRA and CDR2 is YSYEKL. CDR3 sequence reads: CASSQEGTTNYGYTF. The CDR3 nucleotides read TGCGCCAGCAGCCAAGAGGGGACAACCAACTATGGCTACACCTTC.

The rearrangement uses TRBV10-3 and TRBJ2-7, with 11 bases that match TRBD1. CDR3 size: 15 residues. Germline V lookup: CDR1 ENHRY, CDR2 SYGVKD. The V gene end was trimmed by 0 bases and the J gene end by 3 bases; junction bases not matched to a gene: 1. The CDR3 DNA sequence: TGTGCCATCAGTGAGTCGGGGACAGGGGGCTACGAGCAGTACTTC. As protein: CAISESGTGGYEQYF.

The chain links TRBV9 to TRBJ2-3; possible D gene TRBD2, 6 bases. The CDR3 loop spans 14 amino acids. Germline CDR1 and CDR2: SGDLS and YYNGEE. Trimming took 4 bases from V and 0 from J, leaving 9 bases between them. Here the CDR3 reads CASSTSGSTDTQYF. The CDR3 region has the DNA TGTGCCAGCAGCACCAGCGGGAGCACAGATACGCAGTATTTT.

V is TRBV7-2 and J is TRBJ1-4; D may be TRBD1 (5 bases). V lost 3 bases to trimming and J lost 3 bases, with 8 bases between them. The V gene's germline CDR1 is SGHTA and CDR2 FQGNSA. The CDR3 contains 14 residues. The CDR3 protein is CASSFGGSNEKLFF. The CDR3 coding sequence is TGTGCCAGCAGCTTCGGGGGATCTAATGAAAAACTGTTTTTT.

This chain uses TRBV7-6 with TRBJ2-1; TRBD2 might be the D (5 bases). The CDR3 is made up of 14 amino acids. CDR1 is SGHVS and CDR2 is FNYEAQ in the germline V gene. Trimming left V 1 base short and J 10 bases short, with 14 bases between. CDR3 in DNA: TGTGCCAGCAGCTTAGGGACTCGCCATGGGGAGCAGTTCTTC. This translates into CASSLGTRHGEQFF.

V usage is TRBV10-3 and J usage is TRBJ1-2; the D is unclear. CDR3 length: 14 residues. Germline assignment: CDR1 ENHRY and CDR2 SYGVKD. The V end lost 11 bases, the J end lost 3 bases, and 19 bases lay between the germline ends. This CDR3 reads CASKEADQYYGYTF. CDR3 bases: TGTGCCTCAAAGGAGGCCGACCAGTACTATGGCTACACCTTC.

This clone was picked up a small number of times. The chain combines TRBV7-9 with TRBJ1-1; 8 nucleotides match TRBD1. V shed 3 bases, J shed 5 bases, and the junction held 8 bases outside the gene matches. Germline V gene sequence: CDR1 SEHNR, CDR2 FQNEAQ (reference sequence). This CDR3 is 15 amino acids long. CDR3 protein: CASSFGRGRRTEAFF. For the CDR3, the DNA is TGTGCCAGCAGCTTCGGCAGGGGGCGTCGGACTGAAGCTTTCTTT.

This chain connects TRBV6-5 to TRBJ2-1; the match to TRBD1 covers 9 bases. Germline V gives CDR1 MNHEY, CDR2 SVGAGI. The CDR3 has 15 amino acids. V dropped 5 bases and J dropped 7; count of bases not matched to a gene: 9. The CDR3: CASSLTGGAMNEQFF. The CDR3 coding sequence is TGTGCCAGCAGTCTAACAGGGGGCGCGATGAATGAGCAGTTCTTC.

As for this clone: Distinct nucleotide sequences in the sample also encode this CDR3. The chain is built from TRBV5-1 and TRBJ2-7; tentatively, D is TRBD2 (6 bases). The CDR3 totals 12 residues. Trimming left V 2 bases short and J 7 bases short, with 10 bases between. Germline values: CDR1 SGHRS, CDR2 YFSETQ. CDR3 DNA: TGCGCCAGCAGCTTCAGCGGGCTTGAGCAGTACTTC. It encodes CASSFSGLEQYF.

The rearrangement uses TRBV9 and TRBJ2-7; D possibly corresponds to TRBD2 (5 bases). This CDR3 comprises 12 residues. The germline V gene has CDR1 SGDLS and CDR2 YYNGEE. The V and J ends lost 4 bases and 6 bases respectively, with 11 bases between them. The DNA of the CDR3 is TGTGCCAGCAGCAGCCGGGATGTCGAGCAGTACTTC. Amino acid sequence: CASSSRDVEQYF.

The gene calls are TRBV11-2 and TRBJ1-1; D uncertain. V dropped 5 bases and J dropped 5 bases, with 15 bases sitting between them. Per the germline V gene, CDR1 is SGHAT and CDR2 is FQNNGV. This CDR3 contains 14 residues. In nucleotides, the CDR3 is TGTGCCAGCAGCCCTTTGGGAGGGCGAACTGAAGCTTTCTTT. This codes for CASSPLGGRTEAFF.

J is TRBJ2-2 and V is TRBV2, with TRBD1 identical over 7 bases. The CDR3 runs 14 residues. Trimming removed 5 bases from V and 4 bases from J; junction bases left unmatched: 4. Germline CDR1 is SNHLY and CDR2 is FYNNEI. Here the CDR3 reads CASSTTGATGELFF. In DNA form, the CDR3 reads TGTGCCAGCAGTACAACAGGGGCCACCGGGGAGCTGTTTTTT.